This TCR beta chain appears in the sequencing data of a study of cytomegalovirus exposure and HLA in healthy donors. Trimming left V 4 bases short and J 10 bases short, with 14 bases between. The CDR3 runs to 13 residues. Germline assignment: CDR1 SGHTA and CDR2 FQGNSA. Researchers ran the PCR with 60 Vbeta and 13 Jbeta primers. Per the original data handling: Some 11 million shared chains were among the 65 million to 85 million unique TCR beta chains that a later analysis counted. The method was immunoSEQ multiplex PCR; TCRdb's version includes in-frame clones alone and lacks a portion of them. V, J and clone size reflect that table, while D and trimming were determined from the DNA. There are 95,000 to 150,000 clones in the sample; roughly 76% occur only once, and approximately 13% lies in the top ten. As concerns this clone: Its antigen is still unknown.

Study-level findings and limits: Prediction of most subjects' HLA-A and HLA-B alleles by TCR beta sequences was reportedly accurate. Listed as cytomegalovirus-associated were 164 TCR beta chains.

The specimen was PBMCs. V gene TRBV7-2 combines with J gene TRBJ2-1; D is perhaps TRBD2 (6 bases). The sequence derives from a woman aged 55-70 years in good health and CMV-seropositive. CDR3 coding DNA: TGTGCCAGCAGCTCCACGGGAGTAGGGGAGCAGTTCTTC. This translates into CASSSTGVGEQFF.